This T cell receptor beta chain was identified in a study of CD8 T cells in ankylosing spondylitis. Per the germline V gene, CDR1 is SQVTM and CDR2 is ANQGSEA. The CDR3 totals 12 residues. V was trimmed by 3 bases and J by 8 bases, leaving 13 bases between them. Study results and caveats: Made up of fewer than ten highly homologous variants, a TCR beta motif appeared characteristic of ankylosing spondylitis blood.

This clonotype was counted many times. What it recognizes is unknown. TCRdb reprocessed the 5' RACE reads via MiXCR and lists one record per CDR3 protein. Among about 510,000 distinct CDR3 sequences listed, roughly 5.3% were seen once. What was sequenced was blood, either unsorted or a sorted T cell fraction (not recorded which). This TCR was recovered from a male donor with ankylosing spondylitis. The rearrangement uses TRBV29-1 and TRBJ1-2; D is ambiguous. The CDR3 reads CSVEPRLGGYTF. CDR3 DNA sequence: TGCAGCGTTGAGCCCCGGCTGGGGGGCTACACCTTC.